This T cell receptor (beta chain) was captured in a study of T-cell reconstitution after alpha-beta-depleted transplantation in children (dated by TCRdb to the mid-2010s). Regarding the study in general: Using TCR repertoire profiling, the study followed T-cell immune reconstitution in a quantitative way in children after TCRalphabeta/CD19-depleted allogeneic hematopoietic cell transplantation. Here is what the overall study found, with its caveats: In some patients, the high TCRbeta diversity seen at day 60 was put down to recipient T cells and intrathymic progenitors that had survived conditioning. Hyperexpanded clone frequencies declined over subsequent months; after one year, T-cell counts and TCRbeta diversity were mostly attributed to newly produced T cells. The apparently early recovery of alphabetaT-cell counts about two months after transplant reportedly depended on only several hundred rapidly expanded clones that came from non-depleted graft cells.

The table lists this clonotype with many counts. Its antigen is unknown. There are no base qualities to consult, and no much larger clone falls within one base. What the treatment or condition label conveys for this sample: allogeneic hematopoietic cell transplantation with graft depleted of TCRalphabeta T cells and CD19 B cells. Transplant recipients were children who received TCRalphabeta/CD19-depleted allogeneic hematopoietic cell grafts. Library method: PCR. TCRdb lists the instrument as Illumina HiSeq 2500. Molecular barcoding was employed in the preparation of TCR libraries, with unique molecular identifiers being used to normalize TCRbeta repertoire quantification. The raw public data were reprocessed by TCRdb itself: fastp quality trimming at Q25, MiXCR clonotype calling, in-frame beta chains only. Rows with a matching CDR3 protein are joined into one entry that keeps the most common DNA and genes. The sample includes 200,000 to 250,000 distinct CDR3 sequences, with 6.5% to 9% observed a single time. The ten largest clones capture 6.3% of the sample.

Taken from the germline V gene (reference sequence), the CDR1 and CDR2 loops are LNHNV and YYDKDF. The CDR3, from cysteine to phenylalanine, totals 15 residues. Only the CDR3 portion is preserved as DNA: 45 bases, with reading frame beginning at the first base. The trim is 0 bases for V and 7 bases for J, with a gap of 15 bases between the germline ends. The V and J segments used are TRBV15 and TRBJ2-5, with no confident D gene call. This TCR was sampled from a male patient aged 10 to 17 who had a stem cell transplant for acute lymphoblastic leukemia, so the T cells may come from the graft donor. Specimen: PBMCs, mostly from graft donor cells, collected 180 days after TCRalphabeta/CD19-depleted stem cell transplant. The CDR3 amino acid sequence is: CATSREARTEGTQYF. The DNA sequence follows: TGTGCCACCAGCAGAGAGGCCAGAACGGAAGGGACCCAGTACTTC.